The clone carrying this TCR beta chain appeared a few times. Its specificity is unknown. Authors of the study amplified TCR beta CDR3 regions from RNA transcripts. A first-round RT-PCR of the TCR CDR3 used the HTBI primer set. TCRdb reprocessed the multiplex PCR reads via MiXCR and lists one record per CDR3 protein. The repertoire holds around 500,000 distinct CDR3 sequences, with 16% as singletons. Ophthalmopathy in the patients scored at least 3 on Clinical Activity Score and at least 4 on NOSPECS grade, lasting under 3 months. Uncontrolled infection, other autoimmune disease, pregnancy or lactation excluded patients. These data are taken from a study of T cells in Graves' hyperthyroidism and ophthalmopathy. Study outcomes and limitations: Ophthalmopathy and stable hyperthyroidism were separated by a 13 V-J model.

The sequencing input was blood. The source is a woman aged 25-40 years with Graves' ophthalmopathy.

The CDR3 coding sequence is TGTGCCAGCAGTCCCTCCACAGGGAGTAAATCACCCCTCCACTTT. Protein: CASSPSTGSKSPLHF. This chain links TRBV28 with TRBJ1-6; a weak D match, TRBD1 (6 bases). This CDR3 contains 15 residues. The germline V gene has CDR1 MDHEN and CDR2 SYDVKM. V was pared by 5 bases and J by 10 bases, with 18 bases between.